A selection of T cell receptor beta chains follows, all from one sample in a study of T cells in Graves' hyperthyroidism and ophthalmopathy. TCRdb recomputed calls from the multiplex PCR reads with MiXCR, one row per CDR3 protein. Counted here are roughly 740,000 distinct CDR3 sequences, roughly 15% occurring once; the ten biggest clones make up roughly 8%. The sequencing input was blood. The receptor set was obtained from a man aged 18 to 30 with Graves' hyperthyroidism. CDR3s include the opening cysteine and the closing phenylalanine or tryptophan. The D gene is left open where the match is weak. Clone sizes are given selectively: once, few, many, or a class where the clone is expanded.

NA	TRBV2	many	TRBJ1-1	12	CASSYQNTEAFF	TGTGCCAGCAGTTATCAGAACACTGAAGCTTTCTTT
NA	TRBV30	many	TRBJ1-2	12	CAWKFGGYGYTF	TGTGCCTGGAAGTTTGGGGGGTATGGCTACACCTTC
NA	TRBV30	many	TRBJ2-5	14	CARTHKDPRGTQYF	TGTGCCCGGACGCATAAGGACCCCCGAGGGACCCAGTACTTC
TRBD2	TRBV20-1	many	TRBJ2-3	15	CSARDLSGGGDTQYF	TGCAGTGCTAGAGATTTATCGGGAGGGGGAGATACGCAGTATTTT
NA	TRBV19	few	TRBJ2-7	18	CASSIPRLRDGENHEQYF	TGTGCCAGTAGTATACCGCGGCTTAGGGACGGAGAGAACCACGAGCAGTACTTC
NA	TRBV4-3	few	TRBJ2-1	14	CASSQSASYNEQFF	TGCGCCAGCAGCCAATCGGCGTCCTACAATGAGCAGTTCTTC
NA	TRBV19	few	TRBJ1-5	17	CASSIKSGVAGNQPQHF	TGTGCCAGTAGTATTAAGTCCGGGGTTGCGGGCAATCAGCCCCAGCATTTT
TRBD1	TRBV4-2	NA	TRBJ1-2	16	CASSQERDSFNYGYTF	TGTGCCAGCAGCCAAGAAAGGGACAGCTTTAACTATGGCTACACCTTC
NA	TRBV27	many	TRBJ2-3	17	CASRAKGGGAFTDTQYF	TGTGCCAGCAGGGCCAAAGGGGGGGGCGCCTTCACAGATACGCAGTATTTT
NA	TRBV29-1	NA	TRBJ2-1	14	CSVEGNPISNEQFF	TGCAGCGTTGAAGGAAACCCTATAAGCAATGAGCAGTTCTTC
TRBD2	TRBV20-1	NA	TRBJ2-7	13	CSARASGIYEQYF	TGCAGTGCTAGGGCCAGCGGGATCTACGAGCAGTACTTC
NA	TRBV28	many	TRBJ1-1	13	CASSLEVNTEAFF	TGTGCCAGCAGCTTAGAGGTGAACACTGAAGCTTTCTTT
NA	TRBV27	many	TRBJ2-1	14	CASRLKGLGNEQFF	TGTGCCAGCAGACTAAAGGGACTGGGCAATGAGCAGTTCTTC
NA	TRBV7-9	NA	TRBJ1-4	16	CASSPYLQGFGEKLFF	TGTGCCAGCAGCCCCTACCTACAGGGTTTTGGAGAAAAACTGTTTTTT
NA	TRBV27	NA	TRBJ2-1	15	CASSLSIVLSNEQFF	TGTGCCAGCAGTTTATCGATAGTACTGAGCAATGAGCAGTTCTTC
NA	TRBV30	many	TRBJ1-3	15	CAWTIRAAPGNTIYF	TGTGCCTGGACCATACGGGCGGCTCCTGGAAACACCATATATTTT
NA	TRBV12-3/TRBV12-4	many	TRBJ1-1	13	CASRKQINTEAFF	TGTGCCAGCAGGAAACAAATTAACACTGAAGCTTTCTTT
NA	TRBV14	NA	TRBJ2-6	18	CASSQDWRRNSGANVLTF	TGTGCCAGCAGCCAAGATTGGCGACGGAACTCTGGGGCCAACGTCCTGACTTTC
NA	TRBV28	many	TRBJ2-1	15	CASSLPGSGANEQFF	TGTGCCAGCAGTCTTCCCGGGAGTGGTGCGAATGAGCAGTTCTTC
NA	TRBV5-1	few	TRBJ2-3	14	CASSGGSNTDTQYF	TGCGCCAGCAGCGGCGGTAGCAACACAGATACGCAGTATTTT
NA	TRBV15	few	TRBJ1-4	16	CATSRDTAPTNEKLFF	TGTGCCACCAGCAGAGATACGGCACCAACTAATGAAAAACTGTTTTTT
TRBD1	TRBV12-3/TRBV12-4	few	TRBJ2-1	17	CASNHGGAQGAGNEQFF	TGTGCCAGCAACCACGGTGGGGCACAGGGGGCTGGCAATGAGCAGTTCTTC
TRBD1	TRBV4-1	few	TRBJ1-4	17	CASSVKPRDRGTEKLFF	TGCGCCAGCAGCGTAAAGCCCCGGGACAGGGGGACTGAAAAACTGTTTTTT
TRBD2	TRBV19	NA	TRBJ2-7	15	CASSIGGTSVYEQYF	TGTGCCAGTAGTATAGGTGGGACTAGCGTATACGAGCAGTACTTC
NA	TRBV27	NA	TRBJ1-6	16	CASSPLVTNMRSPLHF	TGTGCCAGCAGTCCCCTCGTGACCAACATGCGTTCACCCCTCCACTTT
NA	TRBV27	many	TRBJ2-1	18	CASSLKGIAMSSYNEQFF	TGTGCCAGCAGCCTTAAAGGGATAGCGATGAGCTCCTACAATGAGCAGTTCTTC
NA	TRBV20-1	many	TRBJ1-2	13	CSATVPSNYGYTF	TGCAGTGCTACCGTCCCATCTAACTATGGCTACACCTTC
TRBD1	TRBV2	many	TRBJ2-7	15	CASSADRAVTGEQYF	TGTGCCAGCAGTGCGGACAGGGCGGTCACCGGCGAGCAGTACTTC
NA	TRBV2	NA	TRBJ2-2	13	CASSARGAGELFF	TGTGCCAGCAGTGCCAGAGGGGCCGGGGAGCTGTTTTTT
NA	TRBV28	many	TRBJ2-3	13	CANAGRVTDTQYF	TGTGCCAATGCGGGCCGGGTCACAGATACGCAGTATTTT
TRBD1	TRBV28	NA	TRBJ1-3	16	CASSLPPTGEGNTIYF	TGTGCCAGCAGTTTACCACCGACAGGGGAAGGAAACACCATATATTTT
NA	TRBV7-2	many	TRBJ2-5	13	CASTSWGKETQYF	TGTGCCAGCACAAGTTGGGGGAAAGAGACCCAGTACTTC
NA	TRBV19	few	TRBJ2-1	12	CASSITREEQFF	TGTGCCAGTAGTATTACCAGGGAGGAGCAGTTCTTC
NA	TRBV20-1	few	TRBJ2-3	13	CSASDSRTDTQYF	TGCAGTGCTAGCGACAGCCGCACAGATACGCAGTATTTT
NA	TRBV18	NA	TRBJ2-3	15	CASSPLQTSTDTQYF	TGTGCCAGCTCCCCTCTGCAAACTAGCACAGATACGCAGTATTTT
NA	TRBV6-1	many	TRBJ2-7	15	CASSSHRAGSYEQYF	TGTGCCAGCAGCTCCCACAGGGCGGGGTCCTACGAGCAGTACTTC
TRBD1	TRBV18	many	TRBJ2-7	13	CASSPDRAVEQYF	TGTGCCAGCTCACCCGACAGGGCTGTCGAGCAGTACTTC
NA	TRBV6-5	NA	TRBJ2-4	14	CASSYLDTKNIQYF	TGTGCCAGCAGTTACCTGGATACTAAAAACATTCAGTACTTC
TRBD1	TRBV27	NA	TRBJ1-5	18	CASSSRDRVLNSNQPQHF	TGTGCCAGCAGTTCCCGGGACAGGGTCCTGAATAGCAATCAGCCCCAGCATTTT
TRBD1	TRBV10-3	NA	TRBJ2-7	15	CAITFSPTGGYEQYF	TGTGCCATCACTTTTTCCCCGACAGGGGGATACGAGCAGTACTTC
TRBD2	TRBV11-3	NA	TRBJ2-3	20	CASSLSGTSGIWVGTDTQYF	TGTGCCAGCAGCCTGTCTGGGACTAGCGGGATCTGGGTTGGCACAGATACGCAGTATTTT
NA	TRBV7-8	many	TRBJ1-1	14	CASSLGGQYTEAFF	TGTGCCAGCAGCTTAGGCGGCCAGTACACTGAAGCTTTCTTT
NA	TRBV20-1	NA	TRBJ1-6	14	CSAITDSYNSPLHF	TGCAGTGCTATAACAGACTCCTATAATTCACCCCTCCACTTT
NA	TRBV19	few	TRBJ1-3	17	CASSRGTLPSSGNTIYF	TGTGCCAGTAGTAGGGGGACACTACCCTCCTCTGGAAACACCATATATTTT
NA	TRBV5-5	NA	TRBJ1-1	13	CASSFDPNTEASF	TGTGCCAGCAGCTTTGACCCGAACACTGAAGCTTCCTTT